This record looks at one T cell receptor (beta chain) sequence and its context. The antigen is not known. This CDR3 contains 11 residues. The germline V gene has CDR1 SQVTM and CDR2 ANQGSEA. The V and J ends lost 2 bases and 8 bases respectively, with 7 bases between them. This sample was included in a study of T cells in localized non-small cell lung cancer. Method: immunoSEQ multiplex PCR; TCRdb's copy keeps in-frame clones and lacks some. Among more than 12,000 clones listed, 75% to 90% were seen once. Study-level findings and limits: Among the tissues sampled, uninvolved adjacent lung had the highest T cell clonality, above tumor.

The genes are TRBV29-1 and TRBJ1-3; no reliable D call. This receptor was obtained from a woman aged 35 to 70 with stage I lung adenocarcinoma. Sequenced material: peripheral blood, taken before any cancer treatment. The CDR3 DNA reads as TGCAGCGTTGAAAGGGCAGACACCATATATTTT. It yields the protein CSVERADTIYF.